A selection of T cell receptor beta chains follows, all from one sample in a study of T cell changes during pregnancy in multiple sclerosis. Clones were sequenced by immunoSEQ multiplex PCR, and TCRdb holds only the in-frame ones, with some missing. The table has about 70,000 clones, about 94% seen once. Sequencing was performed on peripheral blood, taken in the third trimester of pregnancy. The receptors come from a female donor with multiple sclerosis, enrolled in a pregnancy study. CDR3s include the opening cysteine and the closing phenylalanine or tryptophan. The D gene is left open where the match is weak. Clone size is stated in some rows and not others, as once, few, many or a class when expanded.

J: TRBJ1-1; size: NA; V: TRBV10-2; D: NA; CDR3: CASSRDTYTEAFF; DNA: TGCGCCAGCAGCCGGGACACCTACACTGAAGCTTTCTTT
J: TRBJ2-3; size: once; V: TRBV10-3; D: TRBD2; CDR3: CAIRGTSRDTQYF; DNA: TGTGCCATCAGGGGGACTAGCAGGGATACGCAGTATTTT
J: TRBJ1-5; size: NA; V: TRBV6-4; D: NA; CDR3: CASSVTANQPQHF; DNA: TGTGCCAGCAGTGTGACAGCTAATCAGCCCCAGCATTTT
J: TRBJ1-3; size: once; V: TRBV29-1; D: TRBD1; CDR3: CSYQGGSGNTIYF; DNA: TGCAGCTACCAGGGGGGCTCTGGAAACACCATATATTTT
J: TRBJ2-7; size: NA; V: TRBV7-9; D: TRBD1; CDR3: CASSSLQGILYEQYF; DNA: TGTGCCAGCAGCTCACTACAGGGGATTCTATACGAGCAGTACTTC
J: TRBJ1-1; size: NA; V: TRBV19; D: NA; CDR3: CASRQGLSEAFF; DNA: TGTGCCAGTAGACAGGGATTAAGTGAAGCTTTCTTT
J: TRBJ2-5; size: NA; V: TRBV5-4; D: TRBD2; CDR3: CASSPHRLAGSGETQYF; DNA: TGTGCCAGCAGCCCCCACAGGCTAGCGGGGTCTGGAGAGACCCAGTACTTC
J: TRBJ2-1; size: NA; V: TRBV6-1; D: NA; CDR3: CASSEGGRSSYNEQFF; DNA: TGTGCCAGCAGTGAAGGGGGGCGTAGCTCCTACAATGAGCAGTTCTTC
J: TRBJ2-1; size: NA; V: TRBV20-1; D: NA; CDR3: CSAISGEQFF; DNA: TGCAGTGCCATATCCGGTGAGCAGTTCTTC
J: TRBJ2-4; size: once; V: TRBV2; D: NA; CDR3: CASSVLQTGVIF; DNA: TGTGCCAGCAGTGTCCTCCAGACGGGGGTAATCTTC
J: TRBJ2-7; size: once; V: TRBV27; D: TRBD1; CDR3: CASSSITGQGGYEQYF; DNA: TGTGCCAGCAGTTCTATCACGGGACAGGGGGGGTACGAGCAGTACTTC
J: TRBJ1-3; size: once; V: TRBV10-1; D: TRBD1; CDR3: CASSESRTGFPLTGNTIYF; DNA: TGCGCCAGCAGTGAGTCGCGGACAGGGTTCCCATTGACTGGAAACACCATATATTTT
J: TRBJ1-5; size: NA; V: TRBV4-1; D: NA; CDR3: CASSPRGGGNQPQHF; DNA: TGCGCCAGCAGCCCGAGGGGGGGTGGCAATCAGCCCCAGCATTTT
J: TRBJ1-5; size: NA; V: TRBV15; D: TRBD1; CDR3: CATSRRETGLFVNQPQHF; DNA: TGTGCCACCAGCAGGAGGGAGACAGGGCTTTTCGTCAATCAGCCCCAGCATTTT
J: TRBJ2-7; size: NA; V: TRBV2; D: NA; CDR3: CASNADTYEQYF; DNA: TGTGCCAGCAATGCAGACACCTACGAGCAGTACTTC
J: TRBJ2-1; size: NA; V: TRBV30; D: TRBD2; CDR3: CAWTSGGNEQFF; DNA: TGTGCCTGGACTAGCGGAGGCAATGAGCAGTTCTTC
J: TRBJ2-7; size: NA; V: TRBV7-2; D: TRBD2; CDR3: CASRLGGGLSYEQYF; DNA: TGTGCCAGCAGATTAGGCGGGGGACTCTCCTACGAGCAGTACTTC
J: TRBJ1-2; size: NA; V: TRBV10-3; D: TRBD1; CDR3: CAISQGDRGHYGYTF; DNA: TGTGCCATCAGCCAAGGGGACAGGGGGCACTATGGCTACACCTTC
J: TRBJ2-7; size: NA; V: TRBV6-5; D: NA; CDR3: CASSYEYSYEQYF; DNA: TGTGCCAGCAGTTACGAGTATTCGTACGAGCAGTACTTC
J: TRBJ1-5; size: medium-sized; V: TRBV6-5; D: NA; CDR3: CASSYSRGMGNQPQHF; DNA: TGTGCCAGCAGTTACTCGAGAGGGATGGGAAATCAGCCCCAGCATTTT
J: TRBJ1-3; size: NA; V: TRBV5-6; D: NA; CDR3: CASSSQVKSSGNTIYF; DNA: TGTGCCAGCAGCTCACAGGTAAAGAGCTCTGGAAACACCATATATTTT
J: TRBJ2-3; size: NA; V: TRBV7-3; D: NA; CDR3: CASSLSPPDTQYF; DNA: TGTGCCAGCAGCTTGAGTCCCCCGGATACGCAGTATTTT
J: TRBJ1-2; size: NA; V: TRBV6-1; D: TRBD1; CDR3: CASSRDRLTYGYTF; DNA: TGTGCCAGCAGCAGGGACAGGTTAACCTATGGCTACACCTTC
J: TRBJ2-7; size: NA; V: TRBV10-3; D: TRBD2; CDR3: CATLSGLAGREQYF; DNA: TGTGCCACCTTATCGGGACTAGCGGGGCGAGAGCAGTACTTC
J: TRBJ1-2; size: NA; V: TRBV6-1; D: NA; CDR3: CASAAGVIGGYTF; DNA: TGTGCCAGCGCGGCGGGGGTCATCGGGGGCTACACCTTC
J: TRBJ1-2; size: NA; V: TRBV5-4; D: NA; CDR3: CASSLTLPGGYTF; DNA: TGTGCCAGCAGCTTGACCCTTCCGGGAGGCTACACCTTC
J: TRBJ1-1; size: NA; V: TRBV7-2; D: TRBD1; CDR3: CASSVGQGSTEAFF; DNA: TGTGCCAGCAGCGTAGGACAGGGTTCCACTGAAGCTTTCTTT
J: TRBJ1-6; size: NA; V: TRBV19; D: TRBD1; CDR3: CASSLQGGNSPLHF; DNA: TGTGCCAGTAGTTTGCAGGGGGGTAATTCACCCCTCCACTTT
J: TRBJ1-6; size: NA; V: TRBV2; D: NA; CDR3: CASSDRQGINSPLHF; DNA: TGTGCCAGCAGTGATAGGCAGGGCATCAATTCACCCCTCCACTTT